This T cell receptor beta chain originates from a study of shared clonotypes between healthy human individuals. The CDR3 totals 15 residues. V was trimmed by 4 bases and J by 1 base, leaving 14 bases between them. Germline V gene data show CDR1 as SGHRS and CDR2 as YFSETQ. General study points: On the whole, naive subsets had larger estimated richness than memory subsets had.

In the CD4+ fraction, cells were divided into CD45RA+ naive and CD45RA-negative memory subsets. Concerning this clone itself: Its specificity is not known.

The method was immunoSEQ multiplex PCR; TCRdb's version includes in-frame clones alone and lacks a portion of them. Of about 1.1 million clones in the sample, around 78% were seen once. This clonotype originated in a man aged 18 to 35 in good health. Some clones in this sample may be carry-over from other donors' samples. The chain is built from TRBV5-1 and TRBJ1-1, with D hard to call. What was sequenced was memory CD4+ T cells from PBMCs. Subset denoted: CD45RA-negative fraction. CDR3 protein: CASSLRTGKNTEAFF. In DNA, the CDR3 is TGCGCCAGCAGCCTGAGGACGGGGAAGAACACTGAAGCTTTCTTT.